The TCR beta chain under discussion was sequenced for a study of shared clonotypes between healthy human individuals (dated by TCRdb to about 2020). Some background on the complete study: A few men and two women, aged 18 to 49 years, made up the cohort. For each donor, CD4 naive and CD4 memory were each given three plates, CD8 naive was given two plates, and CD8 memory was given one plate. To estimate repertoire size and how much clonotypes are shared between individuals, the study performed deep sequencing of blood TCR repertoires from about 5 healthy adults. To increase sequencing depth and limit assay-specific biases, TCR repertoire library preparation and sequencing were carried out by different laboratories using diverse techniques. Each donor's leukapheresis produced roughly between roughly 0.94 and 9.5 billion PBMCs. Overall results and qualifications from the work: Sampling was restricted to blood, and TCR repertoires in tissues likely differ from the TCR repertoires found in blood. Sharing across a few donors was observed for approximately 4.6% of naive CD4, 3% to 3.5% of naive CD8, roughly 2.4% of memory CD4, and around 0.4% of memory CD8 clonotypes. Based on pairwise subsampling, the degree of clonotype sharing among donors was expected to be affected by sequencing depth. Clonotypes shared by all four sorted-subset donors showed higher generation probabilities than non-shared clonotypes. Because the study included a small number of donors, the genetic and exposure-history diversity represented was limited. Rarefaction of sorted-subset datasets indicated incomplete sequencing despite the large sequencing depth. Naive subsets generally had larger estimated clonotype richness than memory subsets.

In regard to this clone: Its antigen target is currently unknown. Base qualities are not provided; no much larger clone lies one nucleotide away.

CD8 naive samples were obtained by positive selection for CCR7 among CD45RO-negative cells, yielding a CD45RA+CCR7+ population from which TemRA cells were excluded. Healthy HIV-negative adults with no recently reported acute infections or vaccinations were included as donors. Only Caucasian adults living in Nashville, Tennessee, USA were represented among the donors. After blood collection by leukapheresis, PBMCs were isolated using Ficoll-Histopaque density gradient centrifugation and then cryopreserved in the vapor phase of liquid nitrogen. Purity and quantity of every magnetically sorted T cell population were checked by analytical flow cytometry. From each sorted fraction, genomic DNA was isolated and quantified by UV absorbance on a Nanodrop 2000c. A distance of 9 bases separates the germline ends of V and J, which lose 2 bases and 1 base respectively. CDR1 WSHSY and CDR2 SAAADI are derived from the germline V gene. CDR3 length: 14 amino acids, cysteine to phenylalanine. Just CDR3 DNA is preserved here, 42 bases in frame from base 1.

Using the deep immunoSEQ assay, multiplex PCR amplified TCR CDR3 regions from genomic DNA. For each cell subset, the extracted genomic DNA was distributed evenly across all wells of several immunoSEQ 96-well plates, and each plate served as one replicate. For sorted subsets, each replicate PCR was loaded with about 200 ng genomic DNA, equivalent to approximately 33,000 T cell genomes. The purified libraries were quantified using a Qubit 3.0 fluorometer, sized with a Bioanalyzer 2100, and then quantified again using the KAPA Library Quantification kit. Each immunoSEQ 96-well plate was sequenced on its own single-read 150-cycle Illumina NextSeq 550 flow cell. The original methods were these. Because only junctional sequences without quality scores were contained in the immunoSEQ output, filtering matching that applied to full-length reads could not be performed. To assign V/J genes and CDR3, sequences were annotated using PyIR, a Python wrapper for IgBLAST v1.9, with IMGT germline references. Reads were filtered out if the reads had weak V/J assignments (E-value above 1e-6), no CDR3, stop codons, out-of-frame junctions, or ambiguous translated residues. A V3J clonotype was defined by an identical inferred V gene, J gene, and CDR3 amino acid sequence. To compute the percentage overlap between repertoires, the number of shared unique clonotypes was divided by the size of the smaller repertoire. RTK rarefaction, the Chao1 estimator, and Recon v2.1 estimates of unobserved clonotypes were used to assess repertoire richness. For all TCRbeta clonotypes obtained by the gDNA method from several donors, generation probabilities were computed with OLGA. The clones in this table, taken by TCRdb from immuneACCESS, are in-frame only. Not every clone is retained; where verified, under half of the shortfall comes from an unresolved V gene, and the cause of the rest is unknown. V, J and clone size are those of that table, while D and trimming were read from the DNA. The sample table records under 1 million clones; approximately 97% of these occur just once. The ten most abundant clones make up under 0.25% of the sample.

The rearranged segments are TRBV10-2 and TRBJ2-7; the D gene lacks a confident call. The sequencing input was naive CD8+ T cells sorted from blood. Reading the label with the study, this specimen's cell subset or site is: CD45RA+CCR7+. This TCR was recovered from a man aged 25-40 years in good health. The CDR3 protein sequence reads: CASSEMGNSYEQYF. Here is the DNA: TGCGCCAGCAGTGAGATGGGGAATTCCTACGAGCAGTACTTC.